This T cell receptor (beta chain) appears in the sequencing data of a study of T-cell memory formation after mild COVID-19. Findings of the study overall: A balance of CD4 and CD8 characterized clones contracting day 15 to 85, whereas later expanders leaned CD4+.

Germline V gene lookup returns CDR1 SGHRS and CDR2 YFSETQ. There are 15 residues in the CDR3. Trimming removed 0 bases from V and 5 bases from J, with 15 bases in between. About this clonotype: Its antigen is currently unknown.

TCRdb recomputed calls from the 5' RACE reads with MiXCR, one row per CDR3 protein. This table has about 350,000 distinct CDR3 sequences, roughly 13% appearing once. The V gene is TRBV5-1, the J gene TRBJ2-7, with a tentative D call TRBD1 (6 bases). This TCR was recovered from a man between 18 and 35 years old who had mild COVID-19 (a few samples of this study predate the infection). Cell type and time point are not known. The sequencing sample was made of PBMCs or a T cell subset sorted from them (not recorded which). The CDR3 is CASSLVETGTDEQYF. CDR3 nucleotide sequence: TGCGCCAGCAGCTTGGTGGAGACAGGTACCGACGAGCAGTACTTC.